The T cell receptor (beta chain) under discussion was sequenced for a study of blood T cell repertoires in COVID-19. Study-level information: Acute and convalescent COVID-19 specimens originated in the United States, Italy and Spain. From T cells, B-cell-depleted T cells, or PBMCs came the material, which was cDNA or gDNA.

Original data processing: Reference gene primer amplification yielded estimated nucleated cell counts. The repertoire was sequenced with immunoSEQ multiplex PCR; TCRdb's copy has only in-frame clones and lacks some. V and J calls and clone size are copied from that table; D and trimming were computed from the DNA. The table shows some 160,000 clones, with roughly 90% occurring only once. Trimming took off 0 bases at V and 5 bases at J, with 13 bases between the two ends. CDR1 is MRHNA, CDR2 SNTAGT, per germline. The CDR3 has 15 residues. Sequencing was performed on peripheral blood. This sequence was found in a man between 60 and 75 years old with acute or convalescent COVID-19. V usage is TRBV6-4 and J usage is TRBJ1-1, with a possible D match to TRBD1 (6 bases). The CDR3 loop is CASSDSGRGRTEAFF. The CDR3 DNA reads TGTGCCAGCAGTGACTCGGGCAGGGGAAGAACTGAAGCTTTCTTT.